One and the same sample provided the 18 T cell receptor beta chains below, sequenced in a study of identical twins. TCRdb re-derived calls from the 5' RACE reads in MiXCR, one entry per CDR3 protein. The sample holds 300,000 or so distinct CDR3 sequences, roughly 10% seen once. These sequences were also reported in another study, on yellow fever vaccine responses in identical twins.

The specimen was CD8+ T cells sorted from blood. The receptors were gathered from a young woman in good health.

There are a few counts of this clonotype. The V gene is TRBV28, the J gene TRBJ1-2; 7 bases map to TRBD1. This CDR3 is built from 17 residues. Germline CDR1 reads MDHEN; CDR2 reads SYDVKM. With 4 bases clipped from V and 4 bases from J, the junction kept 15 bases outside the gene matches. The CDR3 reads CASSSRETGYGLYGYTF. CDR3 sequence (DNA): TGTGCCAGCAGTTCCCGAGAGACAGGGTACGGCCTCTATGGCTACACCTTC.

This clonotype was seen ten or more times. CDR3 residues: CSARDLAGGLNEQFF. Written as DNA, the CDR3 is TGCAGTGCTAGAGATCTAGCGGGAGGGTTAAATGAGCAGTTCTTC. The genes are TRBV20-1 and TRBJ2-1; 12 bases line up with TRBD2. The CDR3 has 15 residues. The germline CDR1 and CDR2 sequences are DFQATT and SNEGSKA (reference sequence). The J segment lost 7 bases and the V segment lost 0 bases, leaving 4 bases of the junction unmatched.

The gene calls are TRBV6-2 or TRBV6-3 and TRBJ2-3; the D gene is possibly TRBD2 (5 bases). The germline V gene has CDR1 MNHEY and CDR2 SVGEGT. V lost 0 bases to trimming and J lost 2 bases, with 12 bases between them. The CDR3 extends over 16 amino acids. The CDR3 DNA is TGTGCCAGCAGTTACTCGGATAGCGACCCCACAGATACGCAGTATTTT. Encoded protein: CASSYSDSDPTDTQYF.

The J gene is TRBJ2-7, the V gene TRBV10-3, with TRBD1 as a possible D gene (5 bases). With 3 bases removed from V and 2 bases from J, the gap between germline ends came to 11 bases. Germline CDR1 is ENHRY and CDR2 is SYGVKD. The CDR3 is made up of 14 amino acids. DNA for the CDR3: TGTGCCATCAGTGACCCGACAGAAACCTACGAGCAGTACTTC. Translation gives CAISDPTETYEQYF.

This clonotype was seen repeatedly, ten times or more. The chain joins TRBV29-1 to TRBJ1-2; D gene unclear. Per germline, CDR1 SQVTM and CDR2 ANQGSEA. V was trimmed by 0 bases and J by 6 bases, leaving 23 bases between them. There are 17 residues in the CDR3. The CDR3 coding sequence is TGCAGCGTTGAAGATTATTCTACGCCCGGGGTAATGAATGGCTACACCTTC. Encoded protein: CSVEDYSTPGVMNGYTF. Based on the CDR3 plus reference TRBV29-1 and TRBJ1-2, the full variable domain is SAVISQKPSRDICQRGTSLTIQCQVDSQVTMMFWYRQQPGQSLTLIATANQGSEATYESGFVIDKFPISRPNLTFSTLTVSNMSPEDSSIYLCSVEDYSTPGVMNGYTFGSGTRLTVV.

This clonotype appeared a few times. The rearrangement joins TRBV2 to TRBJ2-7; D gene ambiguous. Trimming left V 6 bases short and J 1 base short, with 25 bases between. From germline, CDR1 is SNHLY and CDR2 FYNNEI. CDR3 length: 18 amino acids. DNA of the CDR3: TGTGCCAGCAGGACCCTTTTTCCCCGGGCCTATGGGTCCTACGAGCAGTACTTC. It is translated as CASRTLFPRAYGSYEQYF.

This clonotype came up a few times. DNA for the CDR3: TGCAGTGCTAGAGACTCGGACAGGTTAAACGAGCAGTACTTC. Translation gives CSARDSDRLNEQYF. The genes are TRBV20-1 and TRBJ2-7; 7 bases align to TRBD1. V trimming: 0 bases; J trimming: 5 bases; junction bases outside the gene matches: 7. The germline gives CDR1 DFQATT, CDR2 SNEGSKA (reference sequence). The CDR3 spans 14 residues.

This clonotype was counted at least ten times. The V and J genes are TRBV5-5 and TRBJ2-3, with 9 nucleotides matching TRBD2. The CDR3 is made up of 16 amino acids. CDR1 and CDR2 (germline): SGHKS, YYEKEE (reference sequence). V was pared by 2 bases and J by 2 bases, with 6 bases of the junction left unmatched. DNA for the CDR3: TGTGCCAGCAGCTTACAGGCGGGAGGGTCCACAGATACGCAGTATTTT. Its translation is CASSLQAGGSTDTQYF.

The chain couples TRBV5-1 to TRBJ2-1; 10 positions agree with TRBD2. The CDR3 runs to 15 residues. The J segment lost 7 bases and the V segment lost 0 bases, leaving 4 bases of the junction unmatched. Germline values: CDR1 SGHRS, CDR2 YFSETQ. The CDR3 region has the DNA TGCGCCAGCAGCTTGGAGGGACTAGCGAGAAATGAGCAGTTCTTC. Residues: CASSLEGLARNEQFF.

In this sample, this clonotype turned up a few times. The chain has TRBV7-9 and TRBJ2-1; weak D call: TRBD2 (5 bases). CDR3 size: 12 residues. V lost 5 bases and J 9 bases, leaving 11 bases between the germline ends. Germline lookup yields CDR1 SEHNR and CDR2 FQNEAQ (reference sequence). CDR3: CASSPDFREQFF. The CDR3 nucleotides read TGTGCCAGCAGCCCGGACTTCCGTGAGCAGTTCTTC.

V usage is TRBV6-1 and J usage is TRBJ2-7; 7 bases match TRBD1. Germline V gene sequence: CDR1 MNHNS, CDR2 SASEGT. Trimming removed 6 bases from V and 7 bases from J; junction bases left unmatched: 9. The CDR3 length is 13 residues. CDR3 residues: CASSPPGQREQYF. The CDR3 DNA follows: TGTGCCAGCAGCCCGCCGGGACAGAGAGAGCAGTACTTC.

The rearrangement joins TRBV29-1 to TRBJ1-4, with a weak D call TRBD1 (5 bases). In germline, CDR1 is SQVTM, CDR2 ANQGSEA. The CDR3 length is 14 residues. Trimming took 5 bases from V and 1 from J, leaving 11 bases between them. The DNA for the CDR3 is TGCAGCGTTCGGGGGGGGGTAACTAATGAAAAACTGTTTTTT. This codes for CSVRGGVTNEKLFF. The full variable domain, in which reference TRBV29-1 and TRBJ1-4 provide the parts outside the CDR3, is SAVISQKPSRDICQRGTSLTIQCQVDSQVTMMFWYRQQPGQSLTLIATANQGSEATYESGFVIDKFPISRPNLTFSTLTVSNMSPEDSSIYLCSVRGGVTNEKLFFGSGTQLSVL.

This clonotype was seen repeatedly, ten times or more. V gene TRBV15 combines with J gene TRBJ1-4; 7 bases line up with TRBD1. V gave up 5 bases and J gave up 8 bases; unmatched junction bases: 8. Germline V CDR1 and CDR2: LNHNV, YYDKDF (reference sequence). This CDR3 is 14 amino acids long. CDR3 amino acids: CATSQEGASEKLFF. In DNA, the CDR3 is TGTGCCACCAGCCAAGAGGGGGCATCGGAAAAACTGTTTTTT.

As DNA, the CDR3 is TGTGCCAGCGGAAGACAGGGGTTATTCCACGAGCAGTACTTC. It encodes CASGRQGLFHEQYF. V and J are TRBV6-1 and TRBJ2-7, with TRBD1 identical over 8 bases. The V and J ends lost 8 bases and 5 bases, in that order; junction bases with no gene match: 11. Germline-derived CDR1 and CDR2 are MNHNS and SASEGT. CDR3 length equals 14 residues.

Many counts were recorded for this clonotype. The chain uses TRBV29-1 and TRBJ1-2, with D uncertain. Trimming stripped 6 bases from V and 2 bases from J, with 10 bases between. From germline, CDR1 is SQVTM and CDR2 ANQGSEA. There are 12 residues in the CDR3. The CDR3 is CSVPGMNYGYTF. The CDR3 nucleotides read TGCAGCGTACCCGGGATGAACTATGGCTACACCTTC.

This clonotype was found many times. The chain couples TRBV4-3 to TRBJ2-7; maybe TRBD2 (6 bases). Trimming removed 0 bases at V and 4 bases at J, with 10 bases between. There are 14 residues in the CDR3. Germline assignment: CDR1 LGHNA and CDR2 YSLEER. CDR3 nucleotide sequence: TGCGCCAGCAGCCAAGATCGGCGGGGATACGAGCAGTACTTC. Its protein product is CASSQDRRGYEQYF.

This sequence joins TRBV7-9 and TRBJ2-3, with D perhaps given as TRBD1 or TRBD2 (7 bases each). V was clipped by 7 bases and J by 0 bases, with 14 bases between them. Germline CDR1 is SEHNR and CDR2 is FQNEAQ (reference sequence). The CDR3 has 15 residues. CDR3 sequence: CASNPGGESTDTQYF. Written as DNA, the CDR3 is TGTGCCAGCAACCCAGGGGGGGAAAGCACAGATACGCAGTATTTT.

This clonotype came up once. The chain combines TRBV13 with TRBJ2-7, with D possibly matching TRBD1 (6 bases). The germline V gene has CDR1 PRHDT and CDR2 FYEKMQ (reference sequence). Trimming took off 5 bases at V and 0 bases at J, with 11 bases between the two ends. The CDR3 totals 14 residues. The CDR3 DNA sequence: TGTGCCAGCAGCGAAGGACAGAGCTCCTACGAGCAGTACTTC. Translated, it gives CASSEGQSSYEQYF.